The clone carrying this TCR beta chain has a single count. It was with random hexamers that 0.5 to 1 ug RNA was reverse transcribed. Multiplex immunoSEQ PCR targeted 54 Vbeta and 13 Jbeta TCR beta segments. One entry per CDR3 protein results from TCRdb running MiXCR on the immunoSEQ multiplex PCR reads. Counted here are some 150,000 distinct CDR3 sequences, around 95% occurring once; the ten biggest clones make up 0.14% to 0.15%. The multiple sclerosis controls consisted of treatment-naive patients with relapsing-remitting disease, either stable or active. CDR3 length equals 14 residues. The junction had 6 bases not matched to a gene; V was cut back by 5 bases and J by 6 bases. CDR1 SEHNR and CDR2 FQNEAQ come from the germline V gene (reference sequence). The data derive from a study of CD8 T cells in Susac syndrome.

Sequencing input: CD8+ T cells from PBMCs. J is TRBJ2-7 and V is TRBV7-9; TRBD1 aligns across 11 bases. The sequence derives from a human donor with multiple sclerosis. CDR3 coding DNA: TGTGCCAGCAGCGCCGGACAGGGGGCTGGCGAGCAGTACTTC. This codes for CASSAGQGAGEQYF.